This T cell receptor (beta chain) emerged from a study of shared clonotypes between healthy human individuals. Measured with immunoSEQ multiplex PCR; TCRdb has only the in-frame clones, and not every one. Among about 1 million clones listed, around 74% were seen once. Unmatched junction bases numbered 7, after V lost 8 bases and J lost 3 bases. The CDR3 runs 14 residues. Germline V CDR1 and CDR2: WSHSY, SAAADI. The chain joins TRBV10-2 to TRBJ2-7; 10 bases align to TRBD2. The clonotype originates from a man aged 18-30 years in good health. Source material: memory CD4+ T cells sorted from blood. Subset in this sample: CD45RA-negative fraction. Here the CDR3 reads CASGRLAGSYEQYF. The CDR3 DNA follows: TGCGCCAGCGGACGACTAGCGGGCAGCTACGAGCAGTACTTC.